This TCR beta chain comes out of a study of blood T cell repertoires in COVID-19. The protocol was immunoSEQ multiplex PCR, while the TCRdb copy is restricted to in-frame clones and leaves out a portion. The sample holds 200,000 to 300,000 clones; about 87% are singletons and the top ten take about 1.6%. CDR3 length: 17 residues. V dropped 4 bases and J dropped 1 base, with 15 bases sitting between them. Germline V gene lookup returns CDR1 SGHNT and CDR2 YYREEE (reference sequence). This chain links TRBV5-4 with TRBJ2-6, with D maybe TRBD2 (6 bases). The source material was peripheral blood. The TCR was taken from a woman aged 40 to 50 who had recovered from COVID-19. The DNA for the CDR3 is TGTGCCAGCAGCCCCAAGGGCGCGGGGTCTGGGGCCAACGTCCTGACTTTC. This sequence encodes CASSPKGAGSGANVLTF. The full variable domain, completed using reference TRBV5-4 and TRBJ2-6, is ETGVTQSPTHLIKTRGQQVTLRCSSQSGHNTVSWYQQALGQGPQFIFQYYREEENGRGNFPPRFSGLQFPNYSSELNVNALELDDSALYLCASSPKGAGSGANVLTFGAGSRLTVL.